The clone carrying this T cell receptor beta chain was picked up one time. The record originates from a study of OX40 agonist ivuxolimab in advanced cancers. The length of the CDR3 is 14 residues. CDR1 is SGHTA, CDR2 FQGNSA, per germline. The V end lost 4 bases, the J end lost 6 bases, and 13 bases lay between the germline ends. Sequencing was performed with immunoSEQ multiplex PCR; in TCRdb, only in-frame clones are kept and a portion is missing. The table records fewer than 65,000 clones, approximately 91% of them present only once. This receptor was taken from an adult with an advanced solid tumor such as melanoma, head and neck, liver or kidney cancer. V and J are TRBV7-2 and TRBJ1-5; tentative D call: TRBD1 (6 bases). This sample comprised CD4+ or CD8+ T cells sorted from blood, obtained in a trial of the OX40 agonist ivuxolimab. CDR3 loop: CASSSTGFGQPQHF. The CDR3 DNA follows: TGTGCCAGCAGCTCCACAGGGTTCGGTCAGCCCCAGCATTTT.